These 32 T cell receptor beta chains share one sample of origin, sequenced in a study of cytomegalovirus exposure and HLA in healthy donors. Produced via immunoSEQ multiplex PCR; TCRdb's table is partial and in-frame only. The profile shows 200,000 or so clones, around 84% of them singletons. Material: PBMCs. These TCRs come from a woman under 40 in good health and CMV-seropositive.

The CDR3 region has the DNA TGCGCCAGCAGCCAAGATATCAGGGGACAGCAGTTCTTC. Amino acids: CASSQDIRGQQFF. The chain is built from TRBV4-1 and TRBJ2-1; D perhaps matches TRBD1 (6 bases). With 0 bases removed from V and 11 bases from J, the gap between germline ends came to 11 bases. The germline gives CDR1 MGHRA, CDR2 YSYEKL. The CDR3 extends over 13 amino acids.

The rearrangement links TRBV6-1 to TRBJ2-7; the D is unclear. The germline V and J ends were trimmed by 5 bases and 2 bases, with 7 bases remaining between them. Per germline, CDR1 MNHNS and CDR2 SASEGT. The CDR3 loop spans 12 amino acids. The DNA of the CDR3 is TGTGCCAGCAGTCGGCGGCCCTACGAGCAGTACTTC. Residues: CASSRRPYEQYF.

The CDR3 is CASSFRANTGELFF. The CDR3 DNA follows: TGTGCCAGCAGTTTCCGGGCGAACACCGGGGAGCTGTTTTTT. This chain links TRBV6-5 with TRBJ2-2; D unresolved. V lost 4 bases and J lost 0, with 6 bases in between. This CDR3 has 14 residues. Germline CDR1 MNHEY, CDR2 SVGAGI.

The chain's CDR3 is CASSSGVVGAQYF. CDR3 coding DNA: TGTGCCAGCAGCTCAGGGGTGGTAGGGGCCCAGTACTTC. This rearrangement joins TRBV27 to TRBJ2-5; D is possibly TRBD1 (6 bases). The CDR3 length is 13 residues. Germline CDR1 reads MNHEY; CDR2 reads SMNVEV (reference sequence). The V gene lost 6 bases and the J gene lost 9 bases, with 17 bases spanning the gap.

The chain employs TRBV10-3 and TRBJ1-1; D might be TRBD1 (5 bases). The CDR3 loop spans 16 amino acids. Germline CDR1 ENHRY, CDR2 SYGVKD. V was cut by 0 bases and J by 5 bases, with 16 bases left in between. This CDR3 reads CAISESKGQGGTEAFF. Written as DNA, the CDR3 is TGTGCCATCAGTGAGTCGAAAGGTCAGGGAGGTACTGAAGCTTTCTTT.

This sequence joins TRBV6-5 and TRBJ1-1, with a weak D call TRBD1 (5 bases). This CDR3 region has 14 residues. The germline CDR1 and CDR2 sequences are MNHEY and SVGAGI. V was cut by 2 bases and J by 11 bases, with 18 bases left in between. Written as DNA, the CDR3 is TGTGCCAGCAGTTACGACAGAAAAACCAACGGGGCTTTCTTT. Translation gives CASSYDRKTNGAFF.

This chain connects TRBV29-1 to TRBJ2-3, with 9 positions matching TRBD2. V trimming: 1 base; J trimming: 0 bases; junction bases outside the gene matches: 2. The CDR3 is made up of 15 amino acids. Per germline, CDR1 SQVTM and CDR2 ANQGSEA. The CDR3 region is CSVEATSGSTDTQYF. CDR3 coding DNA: TGCAGCGTTGAAGCAACTAGCGGGAGCACAGATACGCAGTATTTT.

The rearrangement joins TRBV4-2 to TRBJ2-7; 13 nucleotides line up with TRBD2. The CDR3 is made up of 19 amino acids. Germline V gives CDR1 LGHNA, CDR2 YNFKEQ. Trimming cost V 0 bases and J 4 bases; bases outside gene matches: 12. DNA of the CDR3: TGTGCCAGCAGCCAAGATTTATTACTAGCGGGAGGGCCGGCTTACGAGCAGTACTTC. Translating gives CASSQDLLLAGGPAYEQYF.

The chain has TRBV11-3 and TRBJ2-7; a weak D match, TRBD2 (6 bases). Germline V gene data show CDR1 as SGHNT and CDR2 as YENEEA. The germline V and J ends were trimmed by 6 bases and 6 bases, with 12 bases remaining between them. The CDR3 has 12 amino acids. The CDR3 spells CASSRGKTEQYF. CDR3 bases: TGTGCCAGCAGTCGGGGGAAAACCGAGCAGTACTTC.

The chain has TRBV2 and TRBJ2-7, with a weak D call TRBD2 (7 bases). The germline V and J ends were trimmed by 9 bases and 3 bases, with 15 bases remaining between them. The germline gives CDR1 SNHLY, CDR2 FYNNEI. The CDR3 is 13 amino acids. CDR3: CASKRGGGYEQYF. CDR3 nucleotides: TGTGCCAGTAAAAGAGGGGGGGGCTACGAGCAGTACTTC.

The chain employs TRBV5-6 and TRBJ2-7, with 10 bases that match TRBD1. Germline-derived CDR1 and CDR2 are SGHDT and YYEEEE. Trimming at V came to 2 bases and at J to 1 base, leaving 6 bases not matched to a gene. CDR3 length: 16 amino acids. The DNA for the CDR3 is TGTGCCAGCAGCTTCCTGGGACAGGGGATTTCCTACGAGCAGTACTTC. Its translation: CASSFLGQGISYEQYF.

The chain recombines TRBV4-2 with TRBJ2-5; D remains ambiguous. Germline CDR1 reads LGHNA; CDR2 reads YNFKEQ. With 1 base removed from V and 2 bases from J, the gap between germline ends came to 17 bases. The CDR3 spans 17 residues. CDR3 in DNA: TGTGCCAGCAGCCAAGGCGACACCGACGACGGACAAGAGACCCAGTACTTC. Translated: CASSQGDTDDGQETQYF.

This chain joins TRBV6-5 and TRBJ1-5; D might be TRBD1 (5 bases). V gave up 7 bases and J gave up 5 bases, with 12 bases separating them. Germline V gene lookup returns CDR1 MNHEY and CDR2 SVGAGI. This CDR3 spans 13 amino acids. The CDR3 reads CASKEGGDQPQHF. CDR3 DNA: TGTGCCAGCAAAGAGGGAGGGGATCAGCCCCAGCATTTT.

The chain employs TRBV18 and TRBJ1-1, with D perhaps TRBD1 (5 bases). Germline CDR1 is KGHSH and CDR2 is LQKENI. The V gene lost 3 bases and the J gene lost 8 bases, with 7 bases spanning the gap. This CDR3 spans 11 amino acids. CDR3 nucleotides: TGTGCCAGCTCACCGCGGGGGGAAGCTTTCTTT. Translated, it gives CASSPRGEAFF.

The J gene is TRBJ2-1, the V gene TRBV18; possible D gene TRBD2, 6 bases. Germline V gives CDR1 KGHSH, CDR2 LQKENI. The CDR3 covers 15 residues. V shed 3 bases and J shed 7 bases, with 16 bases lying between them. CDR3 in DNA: TGTGCCAGCTCACCCCCGGGGGTCTCTAGGAATGAGCAGTTCTTC. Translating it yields CASSPPGVSRNEQFF.

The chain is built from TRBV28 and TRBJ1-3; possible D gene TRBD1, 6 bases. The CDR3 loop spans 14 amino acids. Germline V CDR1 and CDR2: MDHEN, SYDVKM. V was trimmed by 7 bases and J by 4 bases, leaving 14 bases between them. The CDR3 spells CASNRELGGNTIYF. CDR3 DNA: TGTGCCAGCAACAGGGAACTGGGAGGAAACACCATATATTTT.

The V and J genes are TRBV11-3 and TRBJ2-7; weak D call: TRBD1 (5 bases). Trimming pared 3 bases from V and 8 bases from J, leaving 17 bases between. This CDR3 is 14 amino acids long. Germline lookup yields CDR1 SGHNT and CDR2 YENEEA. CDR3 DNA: TGTGCCAGCAGCTTGGGGATGACAGCCAACCAGCAGTACTTC. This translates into CASSLGMTANQQYF. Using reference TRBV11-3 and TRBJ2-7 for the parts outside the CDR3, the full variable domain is EAGVVQSPRYKIIEKKQPVAFWCNPISGHNTLYWYLQNLGQGPELLIRYENEEAVDDSQLPKDRFSAERLKGVDSTLKIQPAELGDSAVYLCASSLGMTANQQYFGPGTRLTVT.

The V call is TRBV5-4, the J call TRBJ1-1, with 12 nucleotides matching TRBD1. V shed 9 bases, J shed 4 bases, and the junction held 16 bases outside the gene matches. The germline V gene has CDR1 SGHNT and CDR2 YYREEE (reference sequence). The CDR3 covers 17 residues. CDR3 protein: CATLFRDRGLIVTEAFF. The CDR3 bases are TGTGCCACCTTATTCCGGGACAGGGGGCTAATTGTCACTGAAGCTTTCTTT.

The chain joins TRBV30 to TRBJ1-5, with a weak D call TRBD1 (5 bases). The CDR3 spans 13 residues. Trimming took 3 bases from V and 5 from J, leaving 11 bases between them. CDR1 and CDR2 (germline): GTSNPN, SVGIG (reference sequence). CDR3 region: CAWSLRGDQPQHF. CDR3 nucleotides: TGTGCCTGGAGCCTCCGGGGGGATCAGCCCCAGCATTTT.

In DNA, the CDR3 is TGTGCCAGCGGCGTGGAGGTGGGGAAACTGTTTTTT. Translating it yields CASGVEVGKLFF. V is TRBV27 and J is TRBJ1-4; D not certain. Trimming stripped 8 bases from V and 11 bases from J, with 15 bases between. Per the germline V gene, CDR1 is MNHEY and CDR2 is SMNVEV (reference sequence). This CDR3 contains 12 residues.

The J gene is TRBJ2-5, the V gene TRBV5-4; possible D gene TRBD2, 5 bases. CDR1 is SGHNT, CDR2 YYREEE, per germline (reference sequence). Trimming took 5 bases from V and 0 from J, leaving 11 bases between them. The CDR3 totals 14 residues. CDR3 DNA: TGTGCCAGCAGTGAGAGCGGAAACCAAGAGACCCAGTACTTC. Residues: CASSESGNQETQYF. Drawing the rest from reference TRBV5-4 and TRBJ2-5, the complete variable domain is ETGVTQSPTHLIKTRGQQVTLRCSSQSGHNTVSWYQQALGQGPQFIFQYYREEENGRGNFPPRFSGLQFPNYSSELNVNALELDDSALYLCASSESGNQETQYFGPGTRLLVL.

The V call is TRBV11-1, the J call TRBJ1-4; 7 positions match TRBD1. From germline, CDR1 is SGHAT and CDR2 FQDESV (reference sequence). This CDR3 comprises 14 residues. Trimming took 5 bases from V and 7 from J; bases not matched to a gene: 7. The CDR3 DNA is TGTGCCAGCAGCCTCGACAGGGCTCGTGAAAAACTGTTTTTT. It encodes CASSLDRAREKLFF.

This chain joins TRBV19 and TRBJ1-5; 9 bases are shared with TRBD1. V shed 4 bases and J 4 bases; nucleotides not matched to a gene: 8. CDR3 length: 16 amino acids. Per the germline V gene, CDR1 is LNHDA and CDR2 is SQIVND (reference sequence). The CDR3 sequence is CASSRRGDRGNQPQHF. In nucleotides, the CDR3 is TGTGCCAGTAGTAGGAGGGGAGACAGGGGGAATCAGCCCCAGCATTTT.

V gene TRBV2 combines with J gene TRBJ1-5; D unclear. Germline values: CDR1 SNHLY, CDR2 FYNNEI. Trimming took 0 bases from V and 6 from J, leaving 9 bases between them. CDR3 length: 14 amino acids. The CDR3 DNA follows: TGTGCCAGCAGTGAAGCGCGAGGGATTCAGCCCCAGCATTTT. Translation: CASSEARGIQPQHF.

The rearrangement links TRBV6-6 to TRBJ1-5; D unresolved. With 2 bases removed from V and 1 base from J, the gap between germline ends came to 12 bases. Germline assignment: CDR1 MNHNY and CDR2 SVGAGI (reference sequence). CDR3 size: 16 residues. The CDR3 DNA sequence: TGTGCCAGCAGTTACCCTCCCCACTGGAGCAATCAGCCCCAGCATTTT. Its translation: CASSYPPHWSNQPQHF.

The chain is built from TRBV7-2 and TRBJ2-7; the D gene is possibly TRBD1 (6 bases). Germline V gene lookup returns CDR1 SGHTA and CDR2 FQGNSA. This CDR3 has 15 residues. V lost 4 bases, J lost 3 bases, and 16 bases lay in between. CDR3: CASSSGAGVGYEQYF. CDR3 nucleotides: TGTGCCAGCAGCTCCGGGGCAGGGGTGGGCTACGAGCAGTACTTC.

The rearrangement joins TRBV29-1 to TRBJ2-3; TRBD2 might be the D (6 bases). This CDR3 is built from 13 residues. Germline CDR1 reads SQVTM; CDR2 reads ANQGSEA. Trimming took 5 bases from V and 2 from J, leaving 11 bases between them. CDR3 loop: CSVMVADTDTQYF. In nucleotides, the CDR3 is TGCAGCGTTATGGTAGCGGACACAGATACGCAGTATTTT.

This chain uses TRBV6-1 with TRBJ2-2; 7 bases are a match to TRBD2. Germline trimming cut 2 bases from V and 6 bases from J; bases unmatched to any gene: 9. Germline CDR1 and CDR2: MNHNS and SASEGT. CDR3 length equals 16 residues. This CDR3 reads CASSEFGSGDAGELFF. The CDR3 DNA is TGTGCCAGCAGTGAATTCGGCAGCGGGGACGCCGGGGAGCTGTTTTTT.

CDR3 sequence reads: CASSLVAWGRGETQYF. The CDR3 DNA reads as TGTGCCAGCAGCTTAGTGGCTTGGGGGCGCGGGGAGACCCAGTACTTC. The chain couples TRBV7-6 to TRBJ2-5; the D gene is possibly TRBD1 (6 bases). The CDR3 runs 16 residues. Germline loops: CDR1 SGHVS, CDR2 FNYEAQ. The V and J ends lost 1 base and 5 bases respectively, with 17 bases between them.

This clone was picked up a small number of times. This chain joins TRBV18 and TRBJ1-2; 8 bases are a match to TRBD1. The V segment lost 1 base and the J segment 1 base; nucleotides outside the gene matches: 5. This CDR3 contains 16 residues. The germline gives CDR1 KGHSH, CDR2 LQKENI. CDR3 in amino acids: CASSPLLGQDNYGYTF. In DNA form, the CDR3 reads TGTGCCAGCTCACCACTTTTGGGACAGGATAACTATGGCTACACCTTC.

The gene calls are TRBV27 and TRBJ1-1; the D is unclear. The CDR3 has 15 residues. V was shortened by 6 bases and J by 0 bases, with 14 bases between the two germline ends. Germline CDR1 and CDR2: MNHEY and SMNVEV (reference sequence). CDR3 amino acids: CASSSLPTLNTEAFF. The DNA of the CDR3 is TGTGCCAGCAGCTCCCTCCCGACTCTGAACACTGAAGCTTTCTTT.

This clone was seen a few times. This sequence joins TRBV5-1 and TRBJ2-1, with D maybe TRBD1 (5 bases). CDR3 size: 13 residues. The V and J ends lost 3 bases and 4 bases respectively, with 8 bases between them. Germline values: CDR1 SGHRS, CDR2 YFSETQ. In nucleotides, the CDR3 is TGCGCCAGCAGCTCGGACACTTACAATGAGCAGTTCTTC. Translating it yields CASSSDTYNEQFF.